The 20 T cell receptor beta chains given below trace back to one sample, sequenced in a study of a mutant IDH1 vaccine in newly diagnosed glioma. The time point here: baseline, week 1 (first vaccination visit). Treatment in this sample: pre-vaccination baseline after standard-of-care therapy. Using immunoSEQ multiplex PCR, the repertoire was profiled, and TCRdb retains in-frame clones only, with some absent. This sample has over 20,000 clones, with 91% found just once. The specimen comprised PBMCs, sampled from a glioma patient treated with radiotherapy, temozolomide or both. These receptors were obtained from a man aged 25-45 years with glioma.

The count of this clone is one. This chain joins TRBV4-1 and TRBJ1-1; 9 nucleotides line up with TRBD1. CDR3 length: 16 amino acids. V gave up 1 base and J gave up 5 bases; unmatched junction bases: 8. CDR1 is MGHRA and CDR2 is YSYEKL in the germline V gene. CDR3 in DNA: TGCGCCAGCAGCCAAGTATGGGGACAGGGCTGGACTGAAGCTTTCTTT. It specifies CASSQVWGQGWTEAFF.

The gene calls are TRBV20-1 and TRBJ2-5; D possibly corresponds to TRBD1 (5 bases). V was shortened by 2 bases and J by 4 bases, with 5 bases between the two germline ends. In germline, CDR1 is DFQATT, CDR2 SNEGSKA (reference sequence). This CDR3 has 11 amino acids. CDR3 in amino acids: CSARQGETQYF. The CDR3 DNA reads TGCAGTGCTAGACAGGGAGAGACCCAGTACTTC.

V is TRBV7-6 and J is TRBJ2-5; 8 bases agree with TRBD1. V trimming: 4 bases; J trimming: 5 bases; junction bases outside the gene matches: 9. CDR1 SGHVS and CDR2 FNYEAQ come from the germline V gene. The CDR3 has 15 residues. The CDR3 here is CASSSRTGREETQYF. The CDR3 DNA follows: TGTGCCAGCAGCTCACGGACAGGGCGTGAGGAGACCCAGTACTTC.

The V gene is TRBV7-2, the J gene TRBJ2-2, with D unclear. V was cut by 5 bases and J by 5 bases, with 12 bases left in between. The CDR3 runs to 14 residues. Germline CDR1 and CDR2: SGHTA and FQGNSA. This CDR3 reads CASSGVLGTGELFF. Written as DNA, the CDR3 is TGTGCCAGCAGCGGGGTATTGGGGACCGGGGAGCTGTTTTTT.

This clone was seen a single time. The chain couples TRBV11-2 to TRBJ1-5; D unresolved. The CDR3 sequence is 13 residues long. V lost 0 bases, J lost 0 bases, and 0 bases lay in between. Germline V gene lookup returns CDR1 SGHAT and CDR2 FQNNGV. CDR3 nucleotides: TGTGCCAGCAGCTTAGATAGCAATCAGCCCCAGCATTTT. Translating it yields CASSLDSNQPQHF.

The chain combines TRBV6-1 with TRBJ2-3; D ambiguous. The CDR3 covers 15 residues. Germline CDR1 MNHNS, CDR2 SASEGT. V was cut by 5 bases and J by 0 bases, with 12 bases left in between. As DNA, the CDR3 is TGTGCCAGCAGTCGAGACGGACCTAGCACAGATACGCAGTATTTT. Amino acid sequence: CASSRDGPSTDTQYF.

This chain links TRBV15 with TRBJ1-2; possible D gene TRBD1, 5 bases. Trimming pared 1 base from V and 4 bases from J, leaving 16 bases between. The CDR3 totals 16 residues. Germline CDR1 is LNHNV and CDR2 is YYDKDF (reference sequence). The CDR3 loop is CATSRGGTLAGYGYTF. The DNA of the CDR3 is TGTGCCACCAGCAGAGGGGGGACGCTGGCGGGCTATGGCTACACCTTC.

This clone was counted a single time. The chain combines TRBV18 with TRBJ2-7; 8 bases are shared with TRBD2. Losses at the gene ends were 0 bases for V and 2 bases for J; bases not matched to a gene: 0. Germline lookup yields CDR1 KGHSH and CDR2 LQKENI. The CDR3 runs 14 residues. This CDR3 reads CASSPPGLAYEQYF. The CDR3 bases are TGTGCCAGCTCACCACCGGGACTAGCCTACGAGCAGTACTTC.

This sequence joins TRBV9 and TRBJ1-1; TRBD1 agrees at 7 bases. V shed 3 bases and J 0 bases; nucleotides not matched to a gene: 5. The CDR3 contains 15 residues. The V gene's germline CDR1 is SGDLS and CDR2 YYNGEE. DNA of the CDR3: TGTGCCAGCAGCGGAGGGGGCGCGATGAACACTGAAGCTTTCTTT. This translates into CASSGGGAMNTEAFF.

Written as DNA, the CDR3 is TGTGCCAGCAGCCCGCCTGGGTCAGATACGCAGTATTTT. This codes for CASSPPGSDTQYF. The V call is TRBV9, the J call TRBJ2-3, with D unresolved. The CDR3 spans 13 residues. Germline CDR1 reads SGDLS; CDR2 reads YYNGEE. Trimming shortened V by 4 bases and J by 4 bases, and 10 bases separated the two germline ends.

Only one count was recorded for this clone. The chain's CDR3 is CAWSVGGSRGNTIYF. CDR3 coding DNA: TGTGCCTGGAGTGTGGGGGGCAGCCGGGGGAACACCATATATTTT. The genes are TRBV30 and TRBJ1-3, with D perhaps TRBD1 (6 bases). Germline CDR1 reads GTSNPN; CDR2 reads SVGIG (reference sequence). CDR3 size: 15 residues. V lost 0 bases, J lost 7 bases, and 16 bases lay in between.

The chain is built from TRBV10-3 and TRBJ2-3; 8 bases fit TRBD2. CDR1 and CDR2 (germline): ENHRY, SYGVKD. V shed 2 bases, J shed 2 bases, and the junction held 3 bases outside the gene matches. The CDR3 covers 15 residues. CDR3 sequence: CAISEIAGNTDTQYF. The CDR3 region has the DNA TGTGCCATCAGTGAGATAGCGGGAAACACAGATACGCAGTATTTT.

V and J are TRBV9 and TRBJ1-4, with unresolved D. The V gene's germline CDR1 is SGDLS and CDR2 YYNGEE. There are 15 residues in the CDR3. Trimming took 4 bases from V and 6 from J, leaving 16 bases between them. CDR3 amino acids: CASSSQSGGYEKLFF. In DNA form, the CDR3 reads TGTGCCAGCAGCTCACAAAGTGGAGGGTATGAAAAACTGTTTTTT.

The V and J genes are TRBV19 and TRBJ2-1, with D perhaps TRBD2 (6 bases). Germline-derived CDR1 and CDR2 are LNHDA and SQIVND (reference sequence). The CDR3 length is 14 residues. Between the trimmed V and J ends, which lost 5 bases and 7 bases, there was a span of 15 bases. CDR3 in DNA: TGTGCCAGTAGTCCGGGGACTCGTGGGAATGAGCAGTTCTTC. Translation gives CASSPGTRGNEQFF.

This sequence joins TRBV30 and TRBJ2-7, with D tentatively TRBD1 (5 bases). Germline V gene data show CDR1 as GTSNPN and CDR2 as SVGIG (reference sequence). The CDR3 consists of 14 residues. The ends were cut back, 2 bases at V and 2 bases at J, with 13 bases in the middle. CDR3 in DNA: TGTGCCTGGAGTAGAGACAGACGAACCTACGAGCAGTACTTC. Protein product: CAWSRDRRTYEQYF.

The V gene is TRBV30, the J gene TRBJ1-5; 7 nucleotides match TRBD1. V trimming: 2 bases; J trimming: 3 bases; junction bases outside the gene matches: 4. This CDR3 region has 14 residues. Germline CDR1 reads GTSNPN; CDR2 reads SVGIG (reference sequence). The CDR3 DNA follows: TGTGCCTGGAGTCGGGACAGACTCAATCAGCCCCAGCATTTT. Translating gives CAWSRDRLNQPQHF.

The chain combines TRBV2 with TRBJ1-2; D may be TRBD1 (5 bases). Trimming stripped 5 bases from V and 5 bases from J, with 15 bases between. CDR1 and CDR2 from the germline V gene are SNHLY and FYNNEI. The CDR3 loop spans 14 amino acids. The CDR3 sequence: CASSTDSRGYGYTF. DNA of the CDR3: TGTGCCAGCAGTACTGACAGCCGGGGGTATGGCTACACCTTC.

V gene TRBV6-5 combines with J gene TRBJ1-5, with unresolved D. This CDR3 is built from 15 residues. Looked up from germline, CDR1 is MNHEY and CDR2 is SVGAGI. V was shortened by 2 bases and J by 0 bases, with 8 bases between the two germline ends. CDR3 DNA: TGTGCCAGCAGTTACGGCTTCAATAGCAATCAGCCCCAGCATTTT. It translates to CASSYGFNSNQPQHF.

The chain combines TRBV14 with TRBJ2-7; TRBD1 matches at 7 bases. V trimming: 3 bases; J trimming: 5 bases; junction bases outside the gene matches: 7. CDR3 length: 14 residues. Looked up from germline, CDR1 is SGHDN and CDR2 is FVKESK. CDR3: CASSQTGLWHEQYF. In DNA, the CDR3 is TGTGCCAGCAGCCAGACAGGGTTGTGGCACGAGCAGTACTTC. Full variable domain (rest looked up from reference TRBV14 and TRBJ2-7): EAGVTQFPSHSVIEKGQTVTLRCDPISGHDNLYWYRRVMGKEIKFLLHFVKESKQDESGMPNNRFLAERTGGTYSTLKVQPAELEDSGVYFCASSQTGLWHEQYFGPGTRLTVT.

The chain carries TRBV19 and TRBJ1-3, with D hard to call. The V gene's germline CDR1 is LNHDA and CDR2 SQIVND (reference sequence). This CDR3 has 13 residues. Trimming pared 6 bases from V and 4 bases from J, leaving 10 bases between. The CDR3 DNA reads TGTGCCAGTAGCCGGAGCGGGGGAAACACCATATATTTT. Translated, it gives CASSRSGGNTIYF.